Given below is one T cell receptor beta chain in context. The ends lost 6 bases at V and 5 bases at J; junction bases unmatched: 6. Germline loops: CDR1 MRHNA, CDR2 SNTAGT. The CDR3 length is 14 residues. The method was immunoSEQ multiplex PCR; TCRdb's version includes in-frame clones alone and lacks a portion of them. The table lists about 3,100 clones, about 69% of them singletons. This sample is part of a study of tumor T cells in aggressive B-cell lymphoma. Source material: tumor tissue. The source of this sequence is an adult with diffuse large B cell lymphoma. This rearrangement joins TRBV6-4 to TRBJ1-2; 10 nucleotides line up with TRBD1. CDR3 loop: CASSATGGAYGYTF. CDR3 in DNA: TGTGCCAGCAGCGCGACAGGGGGCGCTTATGGCTACACCTTC.